The 15 T cell receptor beta chains below all came from one sample that was sequenced in a study of CD8 T cells in ankylosing spondylitis. These TCRs are of unknown antigen specificity. Overall study results and limits: Typical of ankylosing spondylitis blood, it appeared, was a TCR beta motif of about eight highly homologous variants.

TCRdb passed the 5' RACE reads through MiXCR, listing each CDR3 protein once. The sample lists 750,000 to 850,000 distinct CDR3 sequences, approximately 12% seen once, with 0.45% to 0.6% in the top ten. The sequenced sample was blood, either unsorted or a sorted T cell fraction (not recorded which). The source of these receptors is a male donor with ankylosing spondylitis.

This clonotype came up many times. This chain uses TRBV20-1 with TRBJ2-2; D gene ambiguous. The CDR3 sequence is 14 residues long. Germline-derived CDR1 and CDR2 are DFQATT and SNEGSKA (reference sequence). Deletions cut 0 bases from V and 4 bases from J, with 9 bases between. The CDR3 sequence: CSARDRVGTGELFF. The CDR3 DNA is TGCAGTGCTAGAGATCGGGTTGGCACCGGGGAGCTGTTTTTT.

V usage is TRBV7-2 and J usage is TRBJ1-2; possible D gene TRBD1, 5 bases. CDR3 length: 14 residues. V lost 4 bases and J lost 2, with 11 bases in between. CDR1 SGHTA and CDR2 FQGNSA come from the germline V gene. The CDR3 protein is CASSSSKGNYGYTF. DNA for the CDR3: TGTGCCAGCAGCTCCTCTAAGGGGAACTATGGCTACACCTTC.

This chain connects TRBV7-9 to TRBJ2-1; D not certain. The CDR3 runs 12 residues. V lost 4 bases, J lost 5 bases, and 6 bases lay in between. The V gene's germline CDR1 is SEHNR and CDR2 FQNEAQ (reference sequence). CDR3 coding DNA: TGTGCCAGCAGCTCCGATAACAATGAGCAGTTCTTC. Translated: CASSSDNNEQFF.

V is TRBV2 and J is TRBJ1-1; D remains unclear. V lost 4 bases and J lost 4, with 10 bases in between. Germline V gene lookup returns CDR1 SNHLY and CDR2 FYNNEI. The length of the CDR3 is 13 residues. DNA of the CDR3: TGTGCCAGCAGTGTGGAGGGCAGCACTGAAGCTTTCTTT. This gives the protein CASSVEGSTEAFF.

This clonotype was observed at least ten times. J is TRBJ1-1 and V is TRBV12-3 or TRBV12-4; 7 positions match TRBD1. V gave up 5 bases and J gave up 7 bases; unmatched junction bases: 7. This CDR3 spans 13 amino acids. Here the CDR3 reads CASSMDRHLEAFF. The CDR3 DNA sequence: TGTGCCAGCAGTATGGACAGGCACCTTGAAGCTTTCTTT.

This clonotype was counted between two and nine times. This chain joins TRBV7-8 and TRBJ2-3; D may match TRBD1 or TRBD2 (5 bases each). CDR3 size: 15 residues. The germline V gene encodes CDR1 SGHVS and CDR2 FQNEAQ. V lost 5 bases, J lost 8 bases, and 20 bases lay in between. Here the CDR3 DNA reads TGTGCCAGCAGCGGTACAGGCAATTATGAGGGTACGCAGTATTTT. This sequence encodes CASSGTGNYEGTQYF.

CDR3 residues: CASSKYGTVYEQYF. CDR3 nucleotide sequence: TGTGCCAGCAGTAAGTACGGGACAGTCTACGAGCAGTACTTC. V gene TRBV6-1 combines with J gene TRBJ2-7; TRBD1 aligns across 7 bases. Per germline, CDR1 MNHNS and CDR2 SASEGT. This CDR3 has 14 residues. V shed 5 bases, J shed 3 bases, and the junction held 7 bases outside the gene matches.

This clonotype was recorded many times. V gene TRBV20-1 combines with J gene TRBJ2-1; TRBD2 matches 14 bases. The J segment lost 5 bases and the V segment lost 6 bases, leaving 3 bases of the junction unmatched. There are 14 residues in the CDR3. CDR1 and CDR2 from the germline V gene are DFQATT and SNEGSKA (reference sequence). CDR3 nucleotide sequence: TGCAGTGCGCGACTAGCGGGGGGGGACAATGAGCAGTTCTTC. Translating gives CSARLAGGDNEQFF.

The rearrangement uses TRBV20-1 and TRBJ2-7; a possible D gene is TRBD2 (5 bases). Germline lookup yields CDR1 DFQATT and CDR2 SNEGSKA (reference sequence). This CDR3 contains 16 residues. The germline V and J ends were trimmed by 2 bases and 0 bases, with 17 bases remaining between them. CDR3 bases: TGCAGTGCTAGACCCCGCCCGGGGTCCGGCTCCTACGAGCAGTACTTC. It translates to CSARPRPGSGSYEQYF.

This clonotype was found many times. The genes are TRBV4-1 and TRBJ2-1; tentatively, D is TRBD1 or TRBD2 (5 bases each). Trimming stripped 6 bases from V and 8 bases from J, with 14 bases between. This CDR3 has 13 amino acids. Germline CDR1 reads MGHRA; CDR2 reads YSYEKL. CDR3 nucleotides: TGCGCCAGCAGGAGGGCCCTAGGGGATGAGCAGTTCTTC. Protein sequence: CASRRALGDEQFF.

This clonotype came up many times. CDR3 residues: CSARAGLAGLYNEQFF. The CDR3 region has the DNA TGCAGTGCTAGAGCGGGACTAGCGGGCCTATACAATGAGCAGTTCTTC. V and J are TRBV20-1 and TRBJ2-1, with 12 bases that match TRBD2. This CDR3 has 16 amino acids. Germline lookup yields CDR1 DFQATT and CDR2 SNEGSKA (reference sequence). The trim removed 1 base at V and 4 bases at J, leaving 5 bases unmatched.

V is TRBV10-3 and J is TRBJ2-5, with 9 positions matching TRBD2. CDR1 and CDR2 (germline): ENHRY, SYGVKD. The CDR3 extends over 16 amino acids. V dropped 7 bases and J dropped 5; count of bases not matched to a gene: 14. CDR3: CAINSQAGGSMETQYF. DNA of the CDR3: TGTGCCATCAACTCGCAGGCGGGAGGGTCGATGGAGACCCAGTACTTC.

The chain carries TRBV29-1 and TRBJ1-1; 9 bases line up with TRBD1. Germline V gene data show CDR1 as SQVTM and CDR2 as ANQGSEA. The CDR3 runs to 16 residues. V lost 8 bases, J lost 3 bases, and 16 bases stayed unmatched. DNA of the CDR3: TGCAGCACCCCGGGACAGGGAAGGGTCGGGGACACTGAAGCTTTCTTT. Its protein is CSTPGQGRVGDTEAFF.

There are a few counts of this clonotype. This chain joins TRBV12-3 or TRBV12-4 and TRBJ1-2; D is possibly TRBD1 (6 bases). Between the trimmed V and J ends, which lost 6 bases and 4 bases, there was a span of 15 bases. The CDR3 is made up of 14 amino acids. This CDR3 reads CASRNRESGYGYTF. The DNA for the CDR3 is TGTGCCAGCAGAAACAGGGAAAGTGGCTATGGCTACACCTTC.

This clonotype has only a few counts. The V and J genes are TRBV10-3 and TRBJ1-5, with D unresolved. CDR1 is ENHRY and CDR2 is SYGVKD in the germline V gene. This CDR3 region has 14 residues. The V end lost 6 bases, the J end lost 5 bases, and 14 bases lay between the germline ends. The CDR3, as DNA: TGTGCCATCAGCGACACCATGCGTTATCAGCCCCAGCATTTT. Translated: CAISDTMRYQPQHF.